The rows below give T cell receptor beta chains drawn from one sample of a study of T cells in Graves' hyperthyroidism and ophthalmopathy. Via MiXCR, TCRdb re-called the multiplex PCR reads, giving one row per CDR3 protein. The profile covers hundreds of thousands of distinct CDR3 sequences, with roughly 14% appearing a single time and around 4.5% taken by the ten largest. What was sequenced was blood. These receptors were obtained from a woman aged 40-49 years with Graves' ophthalmopathy. Both conserved end residues are part of each CDR3. Fields, in order: V gene, J gene, D gene, clone size, CDR3 protein, CDR3 DNA. A D gene is named only where the DNA matches it firmly. Only part of the rows carry a size: once, few, many, or a class if the clone is expanded.

>TRBV29-1|TRBJ2-5|TRBD2|many
CSAGGLAGGKETQYF
TGCAGCGCCGGAGGACTAGCGGGAGGGAAAGAGACCCAGTACTTC
>TRBV6-1|TRBJ1-5|.|.
CASSHPRGGERPQHF
TGTGCCAGCAGCCACCCCAGGGGTGGAGAAAGGCCCCAGCATTTT
>TRBV12-3/TRBV12-4|TRBJ2-5|TRBD1|many
CASSLGDRGLETQYF
TGTGCCAGCAGTTTAGGTGACAGGGGGCTTGAGACCCAGTACTTC
>TRBV11-3|TRBJ2-5|TRBD2|.
CASSRMWTGGQETQYF
TGTGCCAGCAGCCGGATGTGGACGGGAGGACAAGAGACCCAGTACTTC
>TRBV30|TRBJ1-3|.|few
CAWSGDGFSGNTIYF
TGTGCCTGGAGCGGAGACGGATTCTCTGGAAACACCATATATTTT
>TRBV27|TRBJ2-7|TRBD2|many
CASSLGASGAYEQYF
TGTGCCAGCAGTTTAGGGGCTAGCGGGGCCTACGAGCAGTACTTC
>TRBV30|TRBJ2-5|.|few
CAWSLDRGLETQYF
TGTGCCTGGAGTTTAGATAGAGGCCTAGAGACCCAGTACTTC
>TRBV20-1|TRBJ2-2|.|.
CSAFPGAEGKTGELFF
TGCAGTGCGTTTCCAGGGGCGGAGGGGAAAACCGGGGAGCTGTTTTTT
>TRBV11-2|TRBJ1-3|TRBD1|many
CASSLYFGQGRSGNTIYF
TGTGCCAGCAGCTTGTATTTCGGACAGGGGCGATCTGGAAACACCATATATTTT
>TRBV6-2/TRBV6-3|TRBJ2-5|TRBD2|.
CASSSSGGTQETQYF
TGTGCCAGCAGTTCATCCGGGGGGACCCAAGAGACCCAGTACTTC
>TRBV28|TRBJ2-7|.|many
CASSLRYGESAEQYF
TGTGCCAGCAGTCTCCGCTATGGGGAGTCGGCCGAGCAGTACTTC
>TRBV6-1|TRBJ1-6|.|many
CASRERRVTDSPLHF
TGTGCCAGCAGGGAAAGACGGGTTACGGATTCACCCCTCCACTTT
>TRBV20-1|TRBJ2-2|TRBD2|few
CSATGLAAGELFF
TGCAGTGCTACTGGACTAGCGGCCGGGGAGCTGTTTTTT
>TRBV20-1|TRBJ2-7|TRBD2|once
CSAPRSGLVSYEQYF
TGCAGTGCTCCTAGGTCGGGACTAGTTTCCTACGAGCAGTACTTC
>TRBV30|TRBJ1-1|TRBD1|.
CAWATGGANTEAFF
TGTGCCTGGGCTACAGGGGGCGCGAACACTGAAGCTTTCTTT
>TRBV10-3|TRBJ2-7|.|many
CAISEDLGAYEQYF
TGTGCCATCAGTGAGGATCTAGGAGCATACGAGCAGTACTTC
>TRBV6-1|TRBJ1-2|.|many
CATQPGQNYGYTF
TGTGCCACTCAACCGGGACAAAACTATGGCTACACCTTC
>TRBV6-2/TRBV6-3|TRBJ1-2|.|once
CASRAGPEGYTF
TGTGCCAGCAGGGCCGGCCCTGAGGGCTACACCTTC
>TRBV30|TRBJ1-5|.|many
CAWSVLSAGNQPQHF
TGTGCCTGGAGTGTACTTTCCGCGGGGAATCAGCCCCAGCATTTT
>TRBV13|TRBJ2-5|TRBD1|.
CASSPRQGWETQYF
TGTGCCAGCAGCCCTCGACAGGGCTGGGAGACCCAGTACTTC
>TRBV5-1|TRBJ2-2|TRBD2|.
CASSLAEYTGELFF
TGCGCCAGCAGCCTAGCGGAGTACACCGGGGAGCTGTTTTTT